The sequence of this T cell receptor beta chain was determined in a study of shared clonotypes between healthy human individuals (dated by TCRdb to the early 2020s). General notes on the study: The cohort comprised two women and a few men aged 18 to 49 years. To estimate repertoire size and how much clonotype sharing occurs between individuals, the study deeply sequenced the blood TCR repertoires of five healthy adults. For each donor, CD4 naive and CD4 memory were each run on three plates, CD8 naive on two plates, and CD8 memory on one plate. Per donor, leukapheresis produced somewhere between about 0.94 and 9.5 billion PBMCs. To increase sequencing depth and limit assay-specific biases, TCR repertoire library preparation and sequencing were carried out by different laboratories using diverse techniques. Broad study findings and their caveats: Because the study included only a small number of donors, the genetic and exposure-history diversity represented was limited. Incomplete sequencing was indicated by rarefaction of sorted-subset datasets, despite the large sequencing depth. Sampling was restricted to blood, and TCR repertoires in tissue are likely to differ from TCR repertoires in blood. Pairwise subsampling led to the expectation that sequencing depth would affect the degree of clonotype sharing among donors. Larger estimated clonotype richness was generally found for naive subsets than for memory subsets. Higher generation probabilities were observed for clonotypes shared by all four sorted-subset donors than for non-shared clonotypes. Roughly 5% of naive CD4, 3% to 4% of naive CD8, approximately 2% of memory CD4, and 0.35% to 0.4% of memory CD8 clonotypes were shared across a few donors.

A distance of 11 bases separates the germline ends of V and J, which lose 3 bases and 8 bases respectively. As encoded in the germline V gene, CDR1 is MRHNA while CDR2 is SNTAGT. The CDR3 starts with the cysteine, ends with the phenylalanine, and has 13 residues. Here the CDR3 DNA is all that survives: 39 bases in frame from base 1. TCR CDR3 regions were amplified from genomic DNA by multiplex PCR using the deep immunoSEQ assay. Extracted genomic DNA from each cell subset was spread evenly across all wells of several immunoSEQ 96-well plates, with each plate serving as a replicate. For sorted subsets, 150 to 250 ng genomic DNA, equal to some 28,000 T cell genomes, was loaded into each replicate PCR. The purified libraries were quantified using a Qubit 3.0 fluorometer, sized with a Bioanalyzer 2100, and then quantified again using the KAPA Library Quantification kit. Every immunoSEQ 96-well plate was sequenced on a dedicated single-read 150-cycle Illumina NextSeq 550 flow cell. As for the original processing: The immunoSEQ output contained only junctional sequences without quality scores, so filtering could not match that applied to full-length reads. To assign V/J genes and CDR3, sequences were annotated against IMGT germline references using PyIR, a Python wrapper for IgBLAST v1.9. Reads were removed for weak V/J assignments (E-value above 1e-6), missing CDR3, stop codons, out-of-frame junctions, or ambiguous translated residues. A V3J clonotype was defined by an identical inferred V gene, J gene, and CDR3 amino acid sequence. The percentage overlap between two repertoires was calculated by dividing the number of shared unique clonotypes by the size of the smaller repertoire. Richness of each repertoire was evaluated using RTK rarefaction, the Chao1 estimator, and Recon v2.1 estimates of unobserved clonotypes. Generation probabilities were computed with OLGA for all TCRbeta clonotypes obtained by the gDNA method from a handful of donors. As stored in TCRdb, this immuneACCESS dataset retains in-frame rearrangements with V and J assigned. A fraction of the clones does not appear; measured against another copy, unresolved V genes explain less than half of the discrepancy, and the remainder lacks a known reason. D and trimming come from the DNA, and the V and J calls and clone size come from that table. This sample lists 2,500,000 or so clones; less than 95% were detected once. The ten largest account for 0.37% of the sample.

With respect to this clone: Its antigen target is currently unknown. No clone much larger than this one lies a single base away; base qualities are absent.

Donors were healthy HIV-negative adults with no recently reported acute infections or vaccinations. Every donor was a Caucasian adult living in Nashville, Tennessee, USA. CD4+ T cells were enriched by magnetic negative selection; naive cells were then positively selected on CD45RA, and the negative fraction formed the memory subset. Blood was obtained by leukapheresis, after which PBMCs were separated by Ficoll-Histopaque density gradient centrifugation and cryopreserved in liquid nitrogen vapor phase. Analytical flow cytometry was used to check the purity and quantity of every magnetically sorted T cell population. Each sorted fraction had its genomic DNA isolated and then quantified by UV absorbance on a Nanodrop 2000c.

This chain is built from TRBV6-4 and TRBJ2-1; D gene: possibly TRBD2, on 5 matching bases. What was sequenced was naive CD4+ T cells from PBMCs. The meaning of the sample's cell subset or site label: CD45RA+ positively selected. This sequence was found in a man aged 18 to 30 in good health. Some clones in this sample may be carry-over from other donors' samples. The CDR3 loop reads CASSEVEGDEQFF. The bases read TGTGCCAGCAGTGAAGTCGAGGGCGATGAGCAGTTCTTC.